Presented here are 25 T cell receptor beta chains from one specimen sequenced in a study of T cell changes during pregnancy in multiple sclerosis. Sequencing was performed with immunoSEQ multiplex PCR; in TCRdb, only in-frame clones are kept and a portion is missing. The sample records 100,000 or so clones, around nine tenths being singletons. Sequenced material: peripheral blood, taken in the second trimester of pregnancy. Receptors were obtained from a female donor in good health, enrolled as a control in a pregnancy study.

The chain's CDR3 is CASSQVTGGSGNTIYF. CDR3 DNA: TGCGCCAGCAGCCAAGTGACGGGGGGCTCTGGAAACACCATATATTTT. The chain employs TRBV4-1 and TRBJ1-3, with a possible D match to TRBD1 (5 bases). CDR3 size: 16 residues. Trimming cost V 1 base and J 0 bases, with 10 bases left between them. CDR1 and CDR2 (germline): MGHRA, YSYEKL.

Comments on this clone: Distinct nucleotide sequences in the sample also encode this CDR3. This rearrangement joins TRBV18 to TRBJ1-2; D might be TRBD1 (6 bases). Germline lookup yields CDR1 KGHSH and CDR2 LQKENI. V gave up 3 bases and J gave up 2 bases, with 13 bases separating them. The CDR3 contains 15 residues. The CDR3 loop is CASSPLQGLNYGYTF. CDR3 nucleotide sequence: TGTGCCAGCTCACCCTTACAGGGATTAAACTATGGCTACACCTTC.

This clone was counted once. The rearrangement joins TRBV5-8 to TRBJ1-5; D possibly corresponds to TRBD1 (5 bases). There are 17 residues in the CDR3. Germline V CDR1 and CDR2: SGHTS, YDEGEE. Trimming shortened V by 5 bases and J by 3 bases, and 21 bases separated the two germline ends. CDR3 sequence reads: CASSSDPSGGFNQPQHF. The CDR3 DNA reads TGTGCCAGCAGTTCCGACCCCAGTGGGGGGTTCAATCAGCCCCAGCATTTT.

The chain combines TRBV4-1 with TRBJ2-5; 15 nucleotides line up with TRBD2. The CDR3 length is 17 residues. V lost 3 bases, J lost 1 base, and 3 bases stayed unmatched. Per germline, CDR1 MGHRA and CDR2 YSYEKL. CDR3 nucleotides: TGCGCCAGCAGCCATGGGACTAGCGGGGGGCTCCAAGAGACCCAGTACTTC. Translation gives CASSHGTSGGLQETQYF.

The genes are TRBV19 and TRBJ2-5, with 7 bases aligning to TRBD1. There are 14 residues in the CDR3. Germline V CDR1 and CDR2: LNHDA, SQIVND (reference sequence). The trim removed 6 bases at V and 2 bases at J, leaving 6 bases unmatched. The CDR3 DNA reads as TGTGCCAGTAGCCCGAGGGGACAGCAAGAGACCCAGTACTTC. Its protein is CASSPRGQQETQYF. The full variable domain, in which reference TRBV19 and TRBJ2-5 provide the parts outside the CDR3, is DGGITQSPKYLFRKEGQNVTLSCEQNLNHDAMYWYRQDPGQGLRLIYYSQIVNDFQKGDIAEGYSVSREKKESFPLTVTSAQKNPTAFYLCASSPRGQQETQYFGPGTRLLVL.

This chain links TRBV12-5 with TRBJ2-5, with 7 bases fitting TRBD1. The V gene end was trimmed by 6 bases and the J gene end by 3 bases; junction bases not matched to a gene: 7. The CDR3 covers 14 residues. Germline CDR1 LGHNT, CDR2 FRNRAP. CDR3 sequence (DNA): TGTGCTAGTGGCCGCGGACAGGCCGAAGAGACCCAGTACTTC. Its protein product is CASGRGQAEETQYF.

A few counts support this clone. The chain carries TRBV5-4 and TRBJ1-6; D is uncertain. The V and J ends lost 2 bases and 5 bases respectively, with 11 bases between them. Germline CDR1 is SGHNT and CDR2 is YYREEE (reference sequence). This CDR3 contains 15 residues. Here the CDR3 DNA reads TGTGCCAGCAGCTTAGCGGGCCCGGATAATTCACCCCTCCACTTT. Protein sequence: CASSLAGPDNSPLHF.

The chain joins TRBV27 to TRBJ1-3, with 8 bases that match TRBD1. CDR3 length: 15 amino acids. In germline, CDR1 is MNHEY, CDR2 SMNVEV (reference sequence). V lost 6 bases to trimming and J lost 0 bases; unmatched junction nucleotides: 4. This chain's CDR3 is CASRHGTGSGNTIYF. In DNA, the CDR3 is TGTGCCAGCAGACACGGGACAGGCTCTGGAAACACCATATATTTT.

The V gene is TRBV11-2, the J gene TRBJ2-1; 7 bases match TRBD1. Looked up from germline, CDR1 is SGHAT and CDR2 is FQNNGV. Trimming cost V 3 bases and J 9 bases; bases outside gene matches: 8. The CDR3 covers 14 residues. The CDR3 nucleotides are TGTGCCAGCAGCTTGGGACGACAGGGATCTGAGCAGTTCTTC. This translates into CASSLGRQGSEQFF.

The V and J genes are TRBV7-2 and TRBJ1-2, with 9 bases matching TRBD1. CDR3 size: 14 residues. Trimming removed 5 bases from V and 2 bases from J; junction bases left unmatched: 3. Germline V gives CDR1 SGHTA, CDR2 FQGNSA. For the CDR3, the DNA is TGTGCCAGCAGCCGAACAGGGGGCAACTATGGCTACACCTTC. This encodes CASSRTGGNYGYTF.

The chain joins TRBV11-3 to TRBJ2-1; the D gene is possibly TRBD2 (5 bases). The V end was cut by 6 bases, the J end by 3 bases, with 15 bases between. CDR3 length: 15 amino acids. CDR1 and CDR2 from the germline V gene are SGHNT and YENEEA. CDR3 in DNA: TGTGCCAGCAGTTCCGGACTGAAAATCTACAATGAGCAGTTCTTC. This codes for CASSSGLKIYNEQFF.

The chain combines TRBV4-2 with TRBJ2-5, with 7 bases aligning to TRBD2. The CDR3 is 15 amino acids. The V gene's germline CDR1 is LGHNA and CDR2 YNFKEQ. V lost 1 base, J lost 0 bases, and 2 bases stayed unmatched. The CDR3 loop reads CASSQAGGYQETQYF. For the CDR3, the DNA is TGTGCCAGCAGCCAAGCGGGGGGATACCAAGAGACCCAGTACTTC.

The chain is built from TRBV19 and TRBJ2-3, with TRBD2 matching over 11 bases. Germline CDR1 and CDR2: LNHDA and SQIVND (reference sequence). The trim removed 5 bases at V and 1 base at J, leaving 2 bases unmatched. The CDR3 has 15 residues. CDR3 residues: CASSSTSGGTDTQYF. CDR3 DNA sequence: TGTGCCAGTAGTTCGACTAGCGGGGGCACAGATACGCAGTATTTT.

The chain combines TRBV6-5 with TRBJ2-7; TRBD2 aligns across 9 bases. The CDR3 loop spans 14 amino acids. CDR1 and CDR2 from the germline V gene are MNHEY and SVGAGI. V lost 2 bases and J lost 5; bases outside the gene matches: 4. CDR3 bases: TGTGCCAGCAGTTACGTGGCGGGAGGGAACGAGCAGTACTTC. Protein product: CASSYVAGGNEQYF.

Turning to this clone: The sample holds other DNA sequences that translate to the same CDR3. This sequence joins TRBV18 and TRBJ1-1; no clear D. V dropped 1 base and J dropped 1 base, with 7 bases sitting between them. This CDR3 spans 14 amino acids. The germline V gene has CDR1 KGHSH and CDR2 LQKENI. This CDR3 reads CASSPLRGNTEAFF. The CDR3 DNA follows: TGTGCCAGCTCACCACTGAGAGGGAACACTGAAGCTTTCTTT.

The genes are TRBV2 and TRBJ1-2; 10 bases match TRBD1. CDR3 length equals 14 residues. V lost 6 bases and J lost 4; bases outside the gene matches: 5. Germline-derived CDR1 and CDR2 are SNHLY and FYNNEI. The CDR3 DNA reads TGTGCCAGCAGGACAGGGGGCGGATTCTATGGCTACACCTTC. It is translated as CASRTGGGFYGYTF.

As to this clone: The sample contains more than one DNA sequence encoding this CDR3. The J gene is TRBJ2-3, the V gene TRBV5-1; 9 nucleotides match TRBD1. The CDR3 loop spans 16 amino acids. Trimming removed 0 bases from V and 3 bases from J; junction bases left unmatched: 5. Per germline, CDR1 SGHRS and CDR2 YFSETQ. The CDR3 spells CASSLAGQGSTDTQYF. The CDR3 DNA reads TGCGCCAGCAGCTTGGCGGGACAGGGTTCGACAGATACGCAGTATTTT.

The rearrangement joins TRBV19 to TRBJ2-7; a weak D match, TRBD1 (5 bases). The ends were cut back, 2 bases at V and 0 bases at J, with 14 bases in the middle. This CDR3 has 16 residues. The germline CDR1 and CDR2 sequences are LNHDA and SQIVND (reference sequence). CDR3 DNA sequence: TGTGCCAGTAGTATACTCGGGCAGGGCCCCTCCTACGAGCAGTACTTC. Translating it yields CASSILGQGPSYEQYF.

V gene TRBV6-5 combines with J gene TRBJ2-6; D ambiguous. The germline gives CDR1 MNHEY, CDR2 SVGAGI. This CDR3 is 14 amino acids long. Trimming shortened V by 2 bases and J by 1 base, and 3 bases separated the two germline ends. For the CDR3, the DNA is TGTGCCAGCAGTTACCTTTCTGGGGCCAACGTCCTGACTTTC. Its translation is CASSYLSGANVLTF.

CDR3 amino acids: CASSPNGQTYEQYF. CDR3 DNA: TGTGCCAGCTCACCAAACGGACAAACCTACGAGCAGTACTTC. The J gene is TRBJ2-7, the V gene TRBV18, with D tentatively TRBD1 (5 bases). V gave up 2 bases and J gave up 2 bases, with 10 bases separating them. The germline V gene encodes CDR1 KGHSH and CDR2 LQKENI. The CDR3 is 14 amino acids.

The chain is built from TRBV7-2 and TRBJ1-1; no definite D call. Trimming took off 6 bases at V and 2 bases at J, with 13 bases between the two ends. The CDR3 runs 14 residues. Germline loops: CDR1 SGHTA, CDR2 FQGNSA. CDR3: CASSVVGRNTEAFF. The CDR3 DNA reads TGTGCCAGCAGTGTAGTGGGGAGAAACACTGAAGCTTTCTTT.

The chain carries TRBV13 and TRBJ2-1; 7 bases align to TRBD2. Germline V gene data show CDR1 as PRHDT and CDR2 as FYEKMQ (reference sequence). The V segment lost 3 bases and the J segment 8 bases; nucleotides outside the gene matches: 10. The CDR3 totals 15 residues. This CDR3 reads CASSFLLGGFHEQFF. CDR3 sequence (DNA): TGTGCCAGCAGCTTCCTCCTGGGGGGGTTCCATGAGCAGTTCTTC.

The chain combines TRBV10-1 with TRBJ2-7; D perhaps matches TRBD2 (6 bases). Looked up from germline, CDR1 is WNHNN and CDR2 is SYGVQD (reference sequence). Trimming took off 2 bases at V and 0 bases at J, with 11 bases between the two ends. This CDR3 has 15 amino acids. The DNA of the CDR3 is TGCGCCAGCAGTGAGGTTTTCGGGAGCTCCTACGAGCAGTACTTC. The encoded protein is CASSEVFGSSYEQYF.

This clone turned up a few times. The V and J genes are TRBV21-1 and TRBJ1-2. TRBV21-1 is a listed pseudogene. The CDR3 is 9 amino acids. The CDR3 loop is CASSLSCTF. The CDR3 nucleotides read TGTGCCAGCAGTCTGAGTTGCACCTTC.

The V gene is TRBV19, the J gene TRBJ1-5; TRBD1 matches at 7 bases. With 4 bases clipped from V and 6 bases from J, the junction kept 9 bases outside the gene matches. Looked up from germline, CDR1 is LNHDA and CDR2 is SQIVND (reference sequence). This CDR3 is built from 15 residues. The CDR3 is CASSTWSGGSQPQHF. Written as DNA, the CDR3 is TGTGCCAGTAGTACCTGGTCAGGGGGAAGTCAGCCCCAGCATTTT.